The clone carrying this TCR beta chain was detected once. RNA amounts of about 0.5 to 1 ug underwent reverse transcription with random hexamers. The amplification used immunoSEQ multiplex PCR on TCR beta CDR3; it spanned 54 Vbeta and 13 Jbeta. In TCRdb, the immunoSEQ multiplex PCR reads were re-called with MiXCR into one record per CDR3 protein. The repertoire consists of approximately 190,000 distinct CDR3 sequences, with approximately 95% occurring once and the leading ten covering 0.16%. The data are from a study of CD8 T cells in Susac syndrome. Study in general: When their blood was taken, patients with Susac syndrome were therapy-naive, taking corticosteroids, or taking intravenous immunoglobulin alone.

This CDR3 region has 15 residues. CDR1 and CDR2 (germline): SGHRS, YFSETQ. V was cut by 4 bases and J by 1 base, with 15 bases left in between. CD8+ and CD4+ blood T cells underwent TCR beta sequencing. This rearrangement joins TRBV5-1 to TRBJ2-7, with D perhaps matching TRBD2 (5 bases). The source is a human donor with Susac syndrome. The sample consisted of CD8+ T cells from PBMCs. This CDR3 reads CASSQTSGGSYEQYF. As DNA, the CDR3 is TGCGCCAGCAGCCAAACTAGTGGTGGTTCCTACGAGCAGTACTTC. Together with reference TRBV5-1 and TRBJ2-7, the CDR3 gives the full variable domain: KAGVTQTPRYLIKTRGQQVTLSCSPISGHRSVSWYQQTPGQGLQFLFEYFSETQRNKGNFPGRFSGRQFSNSRSEMNVSTLELGDSALYLCASSQTSGGSYEQYFGPGTRLTVT.